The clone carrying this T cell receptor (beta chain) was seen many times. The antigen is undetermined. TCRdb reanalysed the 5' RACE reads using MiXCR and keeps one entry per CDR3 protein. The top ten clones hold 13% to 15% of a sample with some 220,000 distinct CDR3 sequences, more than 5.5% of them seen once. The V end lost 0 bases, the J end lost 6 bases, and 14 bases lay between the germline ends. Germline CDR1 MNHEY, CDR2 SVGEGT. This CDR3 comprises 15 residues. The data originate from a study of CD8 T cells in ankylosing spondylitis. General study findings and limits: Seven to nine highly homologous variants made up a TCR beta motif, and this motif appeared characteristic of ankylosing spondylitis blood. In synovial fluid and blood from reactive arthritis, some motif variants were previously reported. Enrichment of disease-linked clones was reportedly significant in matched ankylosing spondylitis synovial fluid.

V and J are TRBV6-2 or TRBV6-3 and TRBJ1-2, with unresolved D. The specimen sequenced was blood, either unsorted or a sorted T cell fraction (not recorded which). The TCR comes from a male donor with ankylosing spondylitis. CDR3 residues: CASSYSRTSPDGYTF. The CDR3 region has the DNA TGTGCCAGCAGTTACTCGCGGACGTCGCCGGATGGCTACACCTTC.